The subject of this entry is one T cell receptor (beta chain). This record comes from a study of blood T cell repertoires in COVID-19. Study-level information: The recovered donors of Cohort 3 showed two negative PCRs, clearance, or symptom resolution. T cells, B-cell-depleted T cells, or PBMCs provided the cDNA or gDNA that served as material.

From germline, CDR1 is LGHNA and CDR2 YNFKEQ. J was trimmed by 2 bases and V by 1 base; bases with no gene match: 8. This CDR3 contains 17 residues. As processed by the authors: By means of reference gene primer amplification, nucleated cell counts were estimated. This table comes from immunoSEQ multiplex PCR, and its TCRdb copy is limited to in-frame clones, with some not included. V, J and clone size are taken as reported in that table, and D and trimming were inferred from the DNA itself. The sample records about 280,000 clones, 70% to 90% being singletons. Ages ranged from 18 to 89 years, with residence in about 24 US areas.

This clonotype was sampled from a woman aged 55-75 years in a cohort exposed to, infected with or recovered from COVID-19 (not recorded which). V is TRBV4-2 and J is TRBJ2-3, with TRBD2 matching 8 bases. What was sequenced was PBMCs or T cells enriched from blood (not recorded which). The CDR3 spells CASSQGSSGSPTDTQYF. The CDR3 DNA is TGTGCCAGCAGCCAAGGATCCAGCGGGAGCCCCACAGATACGCAGTATTTT.